Presented here are 19 T cell receptor beta chains from one specimen sequenced in a study of CD8 T cells in Susac syndrome. RNA in amounts of roughly 0.5 to 1 ug was reverse transcribed with random hexamers. TCRdb re-derived calls from the immunoSEQ multiplex PCR reads in MiXCR, one entry per CDR3 protein. The sample lists around 150,000 distinct CDR3 sequences, roughly 94% occurring once. The source material was CD4+ T cells from PBMCs. Receptors originate from a human donor with multiple sclerosis.

The V gene is TRBV27, the J gene TRBJ2-5; 8 bases fit TRBD2. The CDR3 is 17 amino acids. J was trimmed by 3 bases and V by 0 bases; bases with no gene match: 9. Germline V gene sequence: CDR1 MNHEY, CDR2 SMNVEV (reference sequence). The CDR3 nucleotides read TGTGCCAGCAGTTTATCGATTTCTACTAGCGGAGAAGAGACCCAGTACTTC. The encoded protein is CASSLSISTSGEETQYF.

The chain has TRBV12-3 or TRBV12-4 and TRBJ1-5; 9 bases are shared with TRBD1. The CDR3 is 17 amino acids. V lost 4 bases to trimming and J lost 5 bases; unmatched junction nucleotides: 12. CDR3 DNA: TGTGCCAGCAGTTATATTCAGGCCGGGACAGGGTATCAGCCCCAGCATTTT. Its translation is CASSYIQAGTGYQPQHF.

The chain couples TRBV10-2 to TRBJ2-4; TRBD1 matches at 8 bases. The CDR3 has 16 amino acids. V was pared by 0 bases and J by 7 bases, with 8 bases of the junction left unmatched. Germline V lookup: CDR1 WSHSY, CDR2 SAAADI. CDR3 coding DNA: TGCGCCAGCAGTGAGTCTCCCCCAGGGGGCCGGAACATTCAGTACTTC. This encodes CASSESPPGGRNIQYF.

The chain couples TRBV30 to TRBJ1-1, with 7 nucleotides matching TRBD1. Trimming cost V 0 bases and J 1 base; bases outside gene matches: 2. In germline, CDR1 is GTSNPN, CDR2 SVGIG (reference sequence). The CDR3 is 14 amino acids. The CDR3 reads CAWSVRDRNTEAFF. The CDR3 nucleotides read TGTGCCTGGAGTGTACGGGACAGGAACACTGAAGCTTTCTTT.

The V gene is TRBV5-1, the J gene TRBJ1-3, with D maybe TRBD1 (5 bases). Germline V lookup: CDR1 SGHRS, CDR2 YFSETQ. There are 15 residues in the CDR3. V lost 4 bases to trimming and J lost 5 bases, with 16 bases between them. CDR3 residues: CASSELRGDRNTIYF. CDR3 in DNA: TGCGCCAGCAGCGAGCTTCGTGGGGACCGAAACACCATATATTTT.

The V and J genes are TRBV18 and TRBJ1-2; possible D gene TRBD1, 5 bases. The CDR3 loop spans 16 amino acids. V was cut by 1 base and J by 0 bases, with 12 bases left in between. Germline CDR1 is KGHSH and CDR2 is LQKENI. CDR3 bases: TGTGCCAGCTCACCACAGTTGGGGCAGGCTAACTATGGCTACACCTTC. Its protein product is CASSPQLGQANYGYTF. Variable domain in full (rest from reference TRBV18 and TRBJ1-2): NAGVMQNPRHLVRRRGQEARLRCSPMKGHSHVYWYRQLPEEGLKFMVYLQKENIIDESGMPKERFSAEFPKEGPSILRIQQVVRGDSAAYFCASSPQLGQANYGYTFGSGTRLTVV.

V is TRBV7-2 and J is TRBJ2-1, with 10 bases that match TRBD2. The CDR3 is 14 amino acids. The V and J ends lost 1 base and 9 bases, in that order; junction bases with no gene match: 3. Germline V gene sequence: CDR1 SGHTA, CDR2 FQGNSA. The CDR3 DNA reads as TGTGCCAGCAGCTTAGTGGCTAGCGGGGGTGAGCAGTTCTTC. Translated: CASSLVASGGEQFF. The full variable domain, rest sourced from reference TRBV7-2 and TRBJ2-1, is GAGVSQSPSNKVTEKGKDVELRCDPISGHTALYWYRQSLGQGLEFLIYFQGNSAPDKSGLPSDRFSAERTGGSVSTLTIQRTQQEDSAVYLCASSLVASGGEQFFGPGTRLTVL.

V gene TRBV25-1 combines with J gene TRBJ2-3; D may match TRBD1 or TRBD2 (5 bases each). The CDR3 contains 15 residues. The ends were cut back, 3 bases at V and 2 bases at J, with 12 bases in the middle. CDR1 and CDR2 from the germline V gene are MGHDK and SYGVNS. CDR3 residues: CASSDGGRYTDTQYF. The DNA for the CDR3 is TGTGCCAGCAGTGATGGGGGTAGATACACAGATACGCAGTATTTT.

The chain couples TRBV20-1 to TRBJ1-5; the D gene is possibly TRBD1 (6 bases). Trimming shortened V by 3 bases and J by 4 bases, and 16 bases separated the two germline ends. Germline CDR1 and CDR2: DFQATT and SNEGSKA (reference sequence). This CDR3 spans 15 amino acids. CDR3 bases: TGCAGTGCTAGGGAGGGGGGGGAAGGTAATCAGCCCCAGCATTTT. Translating it yields CSAREGGEGNQPQHF.

The chain has TRBV20-1 and TRBJ2-7; D may be TRBD2 (5 bases). Trimming shortened V by 1 base and J by 4 bases, and 17 bases separated the two germline ends. The CDR3 sequence is 15 residues long. Germline V gives CDR1 DFQATT, CDR2 SNEGSKA (reference sequence). In DNA, the CDR3 is TGCAGTGCTAGAGCTCGACCCCTAGGAGGATACGAGCAGTACTTC. It is translated as CSARARPLGGYEQYF.

The rearrangement joins TRBV7-2 to TRBJ2-7, with a weak D call TRBD1 (6 bases). The CDR3 is 15 amino acids. V lost 6 bases, J lost 5 bases, and 20 bases lay in between. Germline V lookup: CDR1 SGHTA, CDR2 FQGNSA. The CDR3 nucleotides read TGTGCCAGCAGTGTACAGGGATCCAGGGGCAACGAGCAGTACTTC. Translated, it gives CASSVQGSRGNEQYF.

The J gene is TRBJ1-1, the V gene TRBV29-1, with D perhaps TRBD1 (5 bases). Germline lookup yields CDR1 SQVTM and CDR2 ANQGSEA. V lost 6 bases, J lost 4 bases, and 18 bases lay in between. This CDR3 has 14 amino acids. The DNA for the CDR3 is TGCAGCGTCGACACAGGCATGAGAGGCACTGAAGCTTTCTTT. Translating it yields CSVDTGMRGTEAFF.

This rearrangement joins TRBV5-1 to TRBJ1-2; no reliable D call. Trimming shortened V by 4 bases and J by 8 bases, and 12 bases separated the two germline ends. This CDR3 comprises 12 residues. Germline V CDR1 and CDR2: SGHRS, YFSETQ. CDR3 sequence (DNA): TGCGCCAGCAGCCCCGGACTCAAGGGCTACACCTTC. This sequence encodes CASSPGLKGYTF.

The chain joins TRBV7-9 to TRBJ1-1; TRBD1 might be the D (5 bases). V was shortened by 6 bases and J by 2 bases, with 16 bases between the two germline ends. Per the germline V gene, CDR1 is SEHNR and CDR2 is FQNEAQ (reference sequence). The CDR3 has 15 amino acids. The CDR3 sequence is CASRTRIGGNTEAFF. In DNA form, the CDR3 reads TGTGCCAGCAGGACGAGGATTGGGGGAAACACTGAAGCTTTCTTT.

The rearrangement joins TRBV4-2 to TRBJ2-1, with D unresolved. Germline assignment: CDR1 LGHNA and CDR2 YNFKEQ. Trimming pared 2 bases from V and 6 bases from J, leaving 11 bases between. The CDR3 contains 14 residues. CDR3 in amino acids: CASSQSQVVNEQFF. The CDR3 DNA reads as TGTGCCAGCAGCCAAAGTCAAGTAGTCAATGAGCAGTTCTTC.

The chain is built from TRBV7-2 and TRBJ1-1; D remains unclear. In germline, CDR1 is SGHTA, CDR2 FQGNSA. The CDR3 is made up of 14 amino acids. V lost 5 bases and J lost 0, with 10 bases in between. The CDR3 DNA sequence: TGTGCCAGCAGCCCCCGGTCAGTGAACACTGAAGCTTTCTTT. Encoded protein: CASSPRSVNTEAFF.

The rearrangement uses TRBV5-4 and TRBJ2-1; weak D call: TRBD2 (6 bases). CDR3 length equals 15 residues. V dropped 6 bases and J dropped 10 bases, with 23 bases sitting between them. Germline V CDR1 and CDR2: SGHNT, YYREEE (reference sequence). CDR3 nucleotide sequence: TGTGCCAGCAACCGGGACGGACAAGTCAGCGGGGAGCAGTTCTTC. Translated, it gives CASNRDGQVSGEQFF.

The chain has TRBV5-6 and TRBJ1-6; D remains unclear. CDR1 and CDR2 from the germline V gene are SGHDT and YYEEEE. The length of the CDR3 is 16 residues. Trimming pared 0 bases from V and 7 bases from J, leaving 14 bases between. Here the CDR3 DNA reads TGTGCCAGCAGCTTGGGGCGGGGAGGTTCGAATTCACCCCTCCACTTT. It codes for CASSLGRGGSNSPLHF.

This sequence joins TRBV29-1 and TRBJ1-2; D is perhaps TRBD1 (5 bases). The germline CDR1 and CDR2 sequences are SQVTM and ANQGSEA. This CDR3 comprises 19 residues. Trimming stripped 0 bases from V and 4 bases from J, with 27 bases between. The CDR3 DNA follows: TGCAGCGTTGAAGATCCCTTGACAGCCCGCGACCGTTCGAGCTATGGCTACACCTTC. Its translation: CSVEDPLTARDRSSYGYTF.